Sequencing of this T cell receptor (beta chain) was carried out in a study of monozygotic twins with inflammatory bowel disease. Study-wide results and limits: IBD patients shared fewer clonotypes with other individuals than healthy twins, especially patients with disease activity signs.

Per donor there was one draw, yielding a blood sample of roughly 2.6 ml. Template switching incorporated UMIs with a 6-nucleotide sample barcode. Following a re-call of the 5' RACE reads, TCRdb has one entry per CDR3 protein and lacks DNA. In all, the sample yields 400,000 to 500,000 distinct CDR3 sequences. Concerning this clonotype itself: The antigen is undetermined.

This CDR3 comprises 13 residues. Germline CDR1 and CDR2: ENHRY and SYGVKD. Sequencing input: blood. This clonotype originated in a human donor with ulcerative colitis or Crohn's disease, or a healthy co-twin of an affected twin (not recorded which). This chain connects TRBV10-3 to TRBJ2-1; TCRdb outputs TRBD1, but without DNA this stays unchecked. CDR3 sequence reads: CAIRPGTSNEQFF.